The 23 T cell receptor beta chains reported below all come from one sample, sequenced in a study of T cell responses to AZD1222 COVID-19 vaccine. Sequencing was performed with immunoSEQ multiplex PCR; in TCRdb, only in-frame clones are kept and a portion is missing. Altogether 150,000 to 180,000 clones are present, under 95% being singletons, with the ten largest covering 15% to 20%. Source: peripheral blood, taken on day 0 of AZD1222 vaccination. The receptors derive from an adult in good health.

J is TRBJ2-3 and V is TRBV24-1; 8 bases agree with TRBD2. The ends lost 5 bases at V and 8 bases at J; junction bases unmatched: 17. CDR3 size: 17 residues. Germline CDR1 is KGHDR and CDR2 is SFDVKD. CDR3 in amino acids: CATSALPAGASGGTQYF. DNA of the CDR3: TGTGCCACCAGTGCCCTTCCAGCGGGAGCGTCAGGAGGTACGCAGTATTTT.

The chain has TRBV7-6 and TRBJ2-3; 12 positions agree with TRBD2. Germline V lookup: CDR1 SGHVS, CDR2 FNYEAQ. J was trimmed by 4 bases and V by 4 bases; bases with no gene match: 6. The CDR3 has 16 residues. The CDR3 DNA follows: TGTGCCAGCAGCTCATCTAGCGGGGGGGCCGCAGATACGCAGTATTTT. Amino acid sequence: CASSSSSGGAADTQYF.

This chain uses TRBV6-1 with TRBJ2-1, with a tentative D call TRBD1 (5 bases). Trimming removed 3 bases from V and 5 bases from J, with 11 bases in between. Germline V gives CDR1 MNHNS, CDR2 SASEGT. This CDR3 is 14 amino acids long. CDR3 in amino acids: CASSEVDMDNEQFF. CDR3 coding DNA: TGTGCCAGCAGTGAGGTGGACATGGACAATGAGCAGTTCTTC.

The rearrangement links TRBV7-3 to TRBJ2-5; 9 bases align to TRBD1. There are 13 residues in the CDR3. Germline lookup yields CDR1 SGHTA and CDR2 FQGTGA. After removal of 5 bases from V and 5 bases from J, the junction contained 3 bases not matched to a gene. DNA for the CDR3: TGTGCCAGCAGCCTCGGGACAGGGGAGACCCAGTACTTC. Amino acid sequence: CASSLGTGETQYF. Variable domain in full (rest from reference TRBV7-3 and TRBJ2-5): GAGVSQTPSNKVTEKGKYVELRCDPISGHTALYWYRQSLGQGPEFLIYFQGTGAADDSGLPNDRFFAVRPEGSVSTLKIQRTERGDSAVYLCASSLGTGETQYFGPGTRLLVL.

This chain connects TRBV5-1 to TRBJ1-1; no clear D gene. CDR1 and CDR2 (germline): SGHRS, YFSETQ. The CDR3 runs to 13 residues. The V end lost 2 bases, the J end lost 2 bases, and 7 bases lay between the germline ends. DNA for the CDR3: TGCGCCAGCAGCTTCTCAGTAAACACTGAAGCTTTCTTT. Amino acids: CASSFSVNTEAFF.

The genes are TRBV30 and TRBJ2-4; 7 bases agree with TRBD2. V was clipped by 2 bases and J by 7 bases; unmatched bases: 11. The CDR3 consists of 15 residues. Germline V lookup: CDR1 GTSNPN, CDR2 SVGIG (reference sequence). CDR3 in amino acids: CAWSPGGGLRNIQYF. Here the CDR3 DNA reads TGTGCCTGGAGTCCGGGGGGAGGGCTGAGGAACATTCAGTACTTC.

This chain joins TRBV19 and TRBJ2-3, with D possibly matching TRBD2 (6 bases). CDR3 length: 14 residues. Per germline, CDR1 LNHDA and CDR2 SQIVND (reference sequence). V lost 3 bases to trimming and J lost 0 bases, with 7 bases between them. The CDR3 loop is CASSMDYSTDTQYF. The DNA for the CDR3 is TGTGCCAGTAGTATGGACTACAGCACAGATACGCAGTATTTT.

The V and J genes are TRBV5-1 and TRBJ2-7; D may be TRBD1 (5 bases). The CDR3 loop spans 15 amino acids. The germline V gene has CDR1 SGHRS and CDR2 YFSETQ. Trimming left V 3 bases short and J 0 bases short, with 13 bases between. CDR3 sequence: CASSYYGQSSYEQYF. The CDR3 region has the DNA TGCGCCAGCAGCTACTACGGACAAAGCTCCTACGAGCAGTACTTC. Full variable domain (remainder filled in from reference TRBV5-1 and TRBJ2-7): KAGVTQTPRYLIKTRGQQVTLSCSPISGHRSVSWYQQTPGQGLQFLFEYFSETQRNKGNFPGRFSGRQFSNSRSEMNVSTLELGDSALYLCASSYYGQSSYEQYFGPGTRLTVT.

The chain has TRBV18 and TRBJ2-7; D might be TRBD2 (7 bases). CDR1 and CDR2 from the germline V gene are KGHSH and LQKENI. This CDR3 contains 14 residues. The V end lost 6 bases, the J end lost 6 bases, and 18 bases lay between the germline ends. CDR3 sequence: CASSFYGGPGEQYF. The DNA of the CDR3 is TGTGCCAGCTCCTTCTACGGGGGGCCTGGCGAGCAGTACTTC.

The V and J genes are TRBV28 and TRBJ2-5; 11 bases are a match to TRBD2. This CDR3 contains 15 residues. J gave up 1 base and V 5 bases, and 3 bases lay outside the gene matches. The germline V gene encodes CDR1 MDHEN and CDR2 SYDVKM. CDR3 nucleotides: TGTGCCAGCAGTGCCCTAGCGGGGGGCCAAGAGACCCAGTACTTC. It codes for CASSALAGGQETQYF.

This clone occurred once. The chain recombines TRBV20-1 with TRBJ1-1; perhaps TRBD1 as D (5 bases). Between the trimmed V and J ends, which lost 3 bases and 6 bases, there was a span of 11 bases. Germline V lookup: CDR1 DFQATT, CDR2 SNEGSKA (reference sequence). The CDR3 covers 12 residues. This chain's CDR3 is CSASLGGPEAFF. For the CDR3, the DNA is TGCAGTGCTAGTCTCGGGGGTCCTGAAGCTTTCTTT.

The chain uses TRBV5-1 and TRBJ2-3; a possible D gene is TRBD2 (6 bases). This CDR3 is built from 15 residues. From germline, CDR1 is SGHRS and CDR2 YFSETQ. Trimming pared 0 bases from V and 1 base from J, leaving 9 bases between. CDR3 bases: TGCGCCAGCAGCTTGGGCTGGGGGGGCACAGATACGCAGTATTTT. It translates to CASSLGWGGTDTQYF.

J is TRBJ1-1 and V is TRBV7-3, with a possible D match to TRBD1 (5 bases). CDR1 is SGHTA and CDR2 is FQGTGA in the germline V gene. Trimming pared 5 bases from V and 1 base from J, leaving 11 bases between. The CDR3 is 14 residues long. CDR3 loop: CASSTGGGNTEAFF. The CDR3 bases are TGTGCCAGCAGCACCGGGGGAGGGAACACTGAAGCTTTCTTT.

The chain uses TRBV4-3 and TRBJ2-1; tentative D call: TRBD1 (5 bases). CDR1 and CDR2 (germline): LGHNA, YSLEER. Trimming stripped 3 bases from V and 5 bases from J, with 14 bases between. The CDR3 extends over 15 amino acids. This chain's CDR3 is CASSQTITGNNEQFF. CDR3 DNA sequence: TGCGCCAGCAGCCAGACCATAACAGGTAACAATGAGCAGTTCTTC.

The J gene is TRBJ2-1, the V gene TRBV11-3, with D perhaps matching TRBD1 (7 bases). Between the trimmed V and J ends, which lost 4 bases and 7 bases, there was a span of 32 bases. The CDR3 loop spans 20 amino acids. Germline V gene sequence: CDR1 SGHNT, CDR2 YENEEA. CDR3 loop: CASSYQTGFLGSGGVNEQFF. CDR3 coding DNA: TGTGCCAGCAGCTACCAGACAGGGTTCCTCGGTAGCGGAGGTGTGAATGAGCAGTTCTTC.

The CDR3 DNA reads as TGTGCCAGCAGTTTATTAGGAACTGGGACCGCTGATGGGGAAAAACTGTTTTTT. It codes for CASSLLGTGTADGEKLFF. The chain joins TRBV28 to TRBJ1-4, with TRBD1 as a possible D gene (5 bases). The CDR3 length is 18 residues. CDR1 is MDHEN and CDR2 is SYDVKM in the germline V gene. The ends were cut back, 1 base at V and 8 bases at J, with 23 bases in the middle. The full variable domain, rest sourced from reference TRBV28 and TRBJ1-4, is DVKVTQSSRYLVKRTGEKVFLECVQDMDHENMFWYRQDPGLGLRLIYFSYDVKMKEKGDIPEGYSVSREKKERFSLILESASTNQTSMYLCASSLLGTGTADGEKLFFGSGTQLSVL.

The DNA for the CDR3 is TGTGCCAGCAGCTCCGGACTTGGAAACACCATATATTTT. Translated: CASSSGLGNTIYF. The chain uses TRBV11-3 and TRBJ1-3; no clear D. This CDR3 has 13 residues. Germline loops: CDR1 SGHNT, CDR2 YENEEA. V was pared by 4 bases and J by 3 bases, with 7 bases between.

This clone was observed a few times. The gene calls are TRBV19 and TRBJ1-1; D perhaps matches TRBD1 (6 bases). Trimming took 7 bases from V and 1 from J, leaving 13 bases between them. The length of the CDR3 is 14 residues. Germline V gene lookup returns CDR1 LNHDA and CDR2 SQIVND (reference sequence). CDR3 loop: CASTQWDTNTEAFF. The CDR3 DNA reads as TGTGCCAGTACCCAGTGGGACACGAACACTGAAGCTTTCTTT.

CDR3 loop: CSVQSGTGGNTIYF. The CDR3 coding sequence is TGCAGCGTTCAATCCGGGACAGGTGGAAACACCATATATTTT. V is TRBV29-1 and J is TRBJ1-3, with TRBD1 matching 8 bases. This CDR3 comprises 14 residues. Trimming at V came to 5 bases and at J to 3 bases, leaving 6 bases not matched to a gene. The V gene's germline CDR1 is SQVTM and CDR2 ANQGSEA.

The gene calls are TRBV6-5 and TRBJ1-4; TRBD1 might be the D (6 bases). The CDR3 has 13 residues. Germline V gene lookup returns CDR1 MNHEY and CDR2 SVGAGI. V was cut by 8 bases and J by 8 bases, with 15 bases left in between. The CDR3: CASARQEWEKLFF. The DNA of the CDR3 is TGTGCCAGCGCAAGACAGGAATGGGAAAAACTGTTTTTT.

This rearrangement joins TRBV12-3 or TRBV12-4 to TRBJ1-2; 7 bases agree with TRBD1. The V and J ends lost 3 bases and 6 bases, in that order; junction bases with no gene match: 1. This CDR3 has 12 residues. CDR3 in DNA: TGTGCCAGCAGTTTTGACAGGGATGGCTACACCTTC. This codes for CASSFDRDGYTF.

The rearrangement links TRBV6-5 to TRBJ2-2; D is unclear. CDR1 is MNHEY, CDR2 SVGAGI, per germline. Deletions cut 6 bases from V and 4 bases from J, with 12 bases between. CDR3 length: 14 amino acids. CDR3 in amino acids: CASRYPQATGELFF. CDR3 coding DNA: TGTGCCAGCAGATACCCACAAGCCACCGGGGAGCTGTTTTTT.

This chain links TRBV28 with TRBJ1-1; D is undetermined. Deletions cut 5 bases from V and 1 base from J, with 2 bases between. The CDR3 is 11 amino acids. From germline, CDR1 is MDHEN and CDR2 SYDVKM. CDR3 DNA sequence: TGTGCCAGCAGTCCGAACACTGAAGCTTTCTTT. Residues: CASSPNTEAFF. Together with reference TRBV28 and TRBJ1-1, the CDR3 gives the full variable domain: DVKVTQSSRYLVKRTGEKVFLECVQDMDHENMFWYRQDPGLGLRLIYFSYDVKMKEKGDIPEGYSVSREKKERFSLILESASTNQTSMYLCASSPNTEAFFGQGTRLTVV.